One sample yielded the 12 T cell receptor beta chains listed below, sequenced in a study of T cells after yellow fever vaccination. TCRdb re-analysed the 5' RACE reads in MiXCR, keeping a single row per CDR3 protein. The sample lists 250,000 to 300,000 distinct CDR3 sequences; roughly 13% were seen once. Sequencing used CD4+ T cells sorted from PBMCs, obtained 45 days after the yellow fever booster vaccination. These receptors all come from a man aged 25-45 years who received the YFV17D yellow fever vaccine.

The rearrangement links TRBV5-4 to TRBJ2-2; 11 nucleotides line up with TRBD2. From germline, CDR1 is SGHNT and CDR2 YYREEE (reference sequence). V lost 0 bases and J lost 1; bases outside the gene matches: 5. The CDR3 runs 18 residues. The CDR3 here is CASSLAVLAGVNTGELFF. CDR3 DNA sequence: TGTGCCAGCAGCTTGGCCGTACTAGCGGGAGTGAACACCGGGGAGCTGTTTTTT.

This clonotype was detected a few times. The chain links TRBV20-1 to TRBJ2-7; D ambiguous. Trimming removed 0 bases from V and 2 bases from J, with 11 bases in between. CDR3 length equals 14 residues. Germline V CDR1 and CDR2: DFQATT, SNEGSKA (reference sequence). This chain's CDR3 is CSARDTVQAYEQYF. For the CDR3, the DNA is TGCAGTGCTAGAGATACGGTACAAGCCTACGAGCAGTACTTC.

The sample holds a few counts of this clonotype. The chain is built from TRBV12-3 or TRBV12-4 and TRBJ1-1; D is unclear. CDR3 length: 16 amino acids. Trimming stripped 0 bases from V and 0 bases from J, with 11 bases between. The CDR3 coding sequence is TGTGCCAGCAGTTTAGCGCTTAGAACTATGAACACTGAAGCTTTCTTT. Translated, it gives CASSLALRTMNTEAFF.

This clonotype was seen more than once but under ten times. This chain uses TRBV3-1 with TRBJ2-5; possibly TRBD2 for D (5 bases). From germline, CDR1 is LGHDT and CDR2 YNNKEL (reference sequence). V was cut by 4 bases and J by 5 bases, with 14 bases left in between. The CDR3 is made up of 14 amino acids. CDR3 loop: CASSRETREETQYF. The CDR3 region has the DNA TGTGCCAGCAGCCGTGAAACGAGGGAGGAGACCCAGTACTTC.

This rearrangement joins TRBV30 to TRBJ2-7; TRBD2 matches at 13 bases. The CDR3 is made up of 18 amino acids. V shed 4 bases and J 0 bases; nucleotides not matched to a gene: 12. Germline CDR1 and CDR2: GTSNPN and SVGIG (reference sequence). The CDR3 DNA reads as TGTGCCTGGATTCAACTAGCGGGAGGGCCAATATCCTCCTACGAGCAGTACTTC. Translated, it gives CAWIQLAGGPISSYEQYF.

The gene calls are TRBV7-6 and TRBJ1-6, with 8 bases fitting TRBD1. The germline CDR1 and CDR2 sequences are SGHVS and FNYEAQ. The CDR3 is 17 amino acids. J gave up 0 bases and V 5 bases, and 6 bases lay outside the gene matches. In DNA, the CDR3 is TGTGCCAGCAGCCAGGGACAGGCTAGCTCCTATAATTCACCCCTCCACTTT. It specifies CASSQGQASSYNSPLHF.

This rearrangement joins TRBV29-1 to TRBJ1-1; 7 bases align to TRBD1. The CDR3 contains 12 residues. CDR1 is SQVTM and CDR2 is ANQGSEA in the germline V gene. Unmatched junction bases numbered 8, after V lost 8 bases and J lost 5 bases. CDR3 DNA sequence: TGCAGCACGCGAACAGGGGTGACTGAAGCTTTCTTT. Its translation is CSTRTGVTEAFF.

The sample holds a few counts of this clonotype. The chain couples TRBV5-1 to TRBJ2-1; maybe TRBD2 (6 bases). Germline V CDR1 and CDR2: SGHRS, YFSETQ. This CDR3 is 12 amino acids long. V lost 9 bases, J lost 4 bases, and 11 bases lay in between. The CDR3 loop is CATGTGYNEQFF. In nucleotides, the CDR3 is TGCGCCACCGGGACTGGATACAATGAGCAGTTCTTC.

The chain employs TRBV10-3 and TRBJ2-2; D is undetermined. Germline V CDR1 and CDR2: ENHRY, SYGVKD. The CDR3 is 18 amino acids. Between the trimmed V and J ends, which lost 2 bases and 4 bases, there was a span of 20 bases. This CDR3 is CAISEPPKLGSSTGELFF. CDR3 sequence (DNA): TGTGCCATCAGTGAGCCTCCGAAGCTGGGGTCCTCCACCGGGGAGCTGTTTTTT.

This clonotype was recorded a few times. V gene TRBV30 combines with J gene TRBJ2-3, with TRBD2 as a possible D gene (6 bases). The V end was cut by 0 bases, the J end by 0 bases, with 19 bases between. The germline V gene has CDR1 GTSNPN and CDR2 SVGIG (reference sequence). CDR3 size: 18 residues. CDR3 residues: CAWSVRGGVRSSTDTQYF. As DNA, the CDR3 is TGTGCCTGGAGTGTACGAGGCGGGGTGCGATCTAGCACAGATACGCAGTATTTT.

This clonotype came up a few times. This rearrangement joins TRBV4-2 to TRBJ2-7; maybe TRBD2 (6 bases). The germline CDR1 and CDR2 sequences are LGHNA and YNFKEQ. V lost 1 base and J 4 bases, leaving 14 bases between the germline ends. CDR3 size: 15 residues. This CDR3 reads CASSQVQGAGYEQYF. In nucleotides, the CDR3 is TGTGCCAGCAGCCAAGTTCAGGGAGCGGGTTACGAGCAGTACTTC.

V is TRBV12-3 or TRBV12-4 and J is TRBJ1-6; a weak D match, TRBD1 (5 bases). The CDR3 is made up of 13 amino acids. Trimming removed 3 bases at V and 9 bases at J, with 9 bases between. The CDR3 DNA is TGTGCCAGCAGTTTGCAGGGTGGTTCACCCCTCCACTTT. The encoded protein is CASSLQGGSPLHF.